These 18 T cell receptor beta chains were all obtained from the same sample, sequenced in a study of blood T cell repertoires in COVID-19. Sequencing used immunoSEQ multiplex PCR; TCRdb keeps in-frame clones, though not all of them. The repertoire holds over 45,000 clones, with around 70% as singletons. Material for sequencing was peripheral blood. These receptors came from a woman aged 45-65 years with active or convalescent COVID-19.

The rearrangement joins TRBV5-5 to TRBJ1-5; no clear D. Germline CDR1 is SGHKS and CDR2 is YYEKEE (reference sequence). This CDR3 has 14 residues. The ends were cut back, 2 bases at V and 3 bases at J, with 9 bases in the middle. CDR3 protein: CASSFEVSNQPQHF. The CDR3 nucleotides are TGTGCCAGCAGCTTTGAGGTATCCAATCAGCCCCAGCATTTT. The variable domain in full, with the rest retrieved from reference TRBV5-5 and TRBJ1-5, is DAGVTQSPTHLIKTRGQQVTLRCSPISGHKSVSWYQQVLGQGPQFIFQYYEKEERGRGNFPDRFSARQFPNYSSELNVNALLLGDSALYLCASSFEVSNQPQHFGDGTRLSIL.

The chain combines TRBV7-9 with TRBJ2-4; TRBD2 aligns across 10 bases. With 5 bases clipped from V and 5 bases from J, the junction kept 6 bases outside the gene matches. The CDR3 is 15 amino acids. The germline CDR1 and CDR2 sequences are SEHNR and FQNEAQ (reference sequence). DNA of the CDR3: TGTGCCAGCAGCATCCGAGCGGGAGGGGAAAACATTCAGTACTTC. It specifies CASSIRAGGENIQYF.

This clone is medium-sized within its sample. This chain links TRBV24-1 with TRBJ1-2; D possibly corresponds to TRBD1 (6 bases). V gave up 5 bases and J gave up 4 bases, with 13 bases separating them. Germline V gene data show CDR1 as KGHDR and CDR2 as SFDVKD. The CDR3 runs to 14 residues. CDR3 sequence: CATSARTATYGYTF. CDR3 nucleotide sequence: TGTGCCACCAGTGCCAGGACAGCCACCTATGGCTACACCTTC.

This chain joins TRBV2 and TRBJ2-7; 9 bases are shared with TRBD1. Germline V gives CDR1 SNHLY, CDR2 FYNNEI. The trim removed 7 bases at V and 2 bases at J, leaving 9 bases unmatched. The CDR3 runs to 15 residues. The CDR3 loop reads CASKRDRARTYEQYF. The CDR3 DNA reads TGTGCCAGCAAGAGGGACAGGGCAAGAACCTACGAGCAGTACTTC.

The rearrangement links TRBV6-5 to TRBJ2-2; 10 nucleotides match TRBD1. CDR1 MNHEY and CDR2 SVGAGI come from the germline V gene. CDR3 length: 15 amino acids. V was pared by 7 bases and J by 7 bases, with 9 bases of the junction left unmatched. The CDR3 DNA follows: TGTGCCAGCACTCGCCAGACAGGGGGCATCGGGGAGCTGTTTTTT. Translation: CASTRQTGGIGELFF.

The chain has TRBV2 and TRBJ2-2, with TRBD2 identical over 10 bases. The CDR3 runs to 16 residues. V lost 4 bases, J lost 6 bases, and 8 bases stayed unmatched. Per the germline V gene, CDR1 is SNHLY and CDR2 is FYNNEI. CDR3 sequence (DNA): TGTGCCAGCAGTGTCCAAGCGGGAGGGCCCGCCGGGGAGCTGTTTTTT. Translation: CASSVQAGGPAGELFF.

The CDR3 DNA reads TGTGCCAGTAGTGGGGGGTGGAATCAGCCCCAGCATTTT. The encoded protein is CASSGGWNQPQHF. This chain connects TRBV19 to TRBJ1-5, with D possibly matching TRBD1 (5 bases). This CDR3 contains 13 residues. Germline CDR1 is LNHDA and CDR2 is SQIVND (reference sequence). V was clipped by 5 bases and J by 4 bases, with 9 bases between them.

V gene TRBV14 combines with J gene TRBJ2-5, with 10 bases aligning to TRBD2. Unmatched junction bases numbered 7, after V lost 4 bases and J lost 2 bases. The CDR3 contains 16 residues. Germline CDR1 and CDR2: SGHDN and FVKESK. The CDR3 loop is CASSPGLATTQETQYF. In DNA form, the CDR3 reads TGTGCCAGCAGCCCGGGACTAGCGACAACGCAAGAGACCCAGTACTTC.

The chain employs TRBV2 and TRBJ2-1, with TRBD2 matching 15 bases. Per germline, CDR1 SNHLY and CDR2 FYNNEI. J gave up 6 bases and V 11 bases, and 2 bases lay outside the gene matches. CDR3 length equals 13 residues. In nucleotides, the CDR3 is TGTGCCGGACTAGCGGGAGGGCCCAATGAGCAGTTCTTC. Its protein product is CAGLAGGPNEQFF.

The sample holds one count of this clone. This chain joins TRBV18 and TRBJ2-1, with 8 bases that match TRBD2. This CDR3 region has 16 residues. Germline V gene lookup returns CDR1 KGHSH and CDR2 LQKENI. V trimming: 4 bases; J trimming: 2 bases; junction bases outside the gene matches: 7. The CDR3 nucleotides read TGTGCCAGCTCACAGGAGGGCGGGAGGCCCTACAATGAGCAGTTCTTC. It translates to CASSQEGGRPYNEQFF.

This clone was observed a few times. This chain joins TRBV7-9 and TRBJ1-5; D is unresolved. There are 12 residues in the CDR3. The germline V and J ends were trimmed by 1 base and 5 bases, with 3 bases remaining between them. CDR1 and CDR2 (germline): SEHNR, FQNEAQ (reference sequence). CDR3 amino acids: CASSLGDQPQHF. The CDR3 DNA is TGTGCCAGCAGCTTAGGAGATCAGCCCCAGCATTTT.

The chain uses TRBV14 and TRBJ2-1; tentative D call: TRBD2 (5 bases). The germline V gene encodes CDR1 SGHDN and CDR2 FVKESK. Trimming pared 0 bases from V and 12 bases from J, leaving 9 bases between. This CDR3 spans 12 amino acids. The CDR3 reads CASSQDSRGQFF. Written as DNA, the CDR3 is TGTGCCAGCAGCCAAGATTCCCGGGGGCAGTTCTTC.

This clone was counted between two and nine times. The chain employs TRBV27 and TRBJ2-1; 7 bases are shared with TRBD1. The CDR3 has 14 residues. CDR1 MNHEY and CDR2 SMNVEV come from the germline V gene (reference sequence). Trimming took 7 bases from V and 7 from J; bases not matched to a gene: 10. The CDR3 bases are TGTGCCAGCAACCCGACAGGGCCATGGAATGAGCAGTTCTTC. Amino acid sequence: CASNPTGPWNEQFF.

The chain recombines TRBV7-9 with TRBJ1-1; D not resolved. Germline loops: CDR1 SEHNR, CDR2 FQNEAQ (reference sequence). Trimming removed 4 bases from V and 12 bases from J, with 12 bases in between. The CDR3 is 11 amino acids. The CDR3 DNA is TGTGCCAGCAGCTCGACTCTGAGGTCTTTCTTT. Amino acid sequence: CASSSTLRSFF.

The DNA of the CDR3 is TGTGCCAGCAGCTTAGCGGGCAGGGCAGATGGCTACACCTTC. This sequence encodes CASSLAGRADGYTF. The chain combines TRBV7-2 with TRBJ1-2; weak D call: TRBD1 (5 bases). The germline V gene encodes CDR1 SGHTA and CDR2 FQGNSA. This CDR3 has 14 residues. V was clipped by 0 bases and J by 6 bases, with 11 bases between them.

V and J are TRBV7-9 and TRBJ2-1; TRBD2 matches 9 bases. This CDR3 has 15 amino acids. CDR1 is SEHNR, CDR2 FQNEAQ, per germline (reference sequence). Unmatched junction bases numbered 8, after V lost 3 bases and J lost 8 bases. In nucleotides, the CDR3 is TGTGCCAGCAGCTTGGGCGGCGGGAGGGCCGATGAGCAGTTCTTC. It codes for CASSLGGGRADEQFF. Combining the CDR3 with reference TRBV7-9 and TRBJ2-1 gives the whole variable domain DTGVSQNPRHKITKRGQNVTFRCDPISEHNRLYWYRQTLGQGPEFLTYFQNEAQLEKSRLLSDRFSAERPKGSFSTLEIQRTEQGDSAMYLCASSLGGGRADEQFFGPGTRLTVL.

The V gene is TRBV30, the J gene TRBJ1-1; 7 positions match TRBD1. Germline V gene data show CDR1 as GTSNPN and CDR2 as SVGIG (reference sequence). The CDR3 loop spans 13 amino acids. After removal of 2 bases from V and 5 bases from J, the junction contained 5 bases not matched to a gene. CDR3 sequence: CAWSWDRMTEAFF. The DNA of the CDR3 is TGTGCCTGGAGTTGGGACAGAATGACTGAAGCTTTCTTT.

The rearrangement links TRBV2 to TRBJ2-7; 11 bases agree with TRBD1. The germline CDR1 and CDR2 sequences are SNHLY and FYNNEI. V lost 6 bases to trimming and J lost 5 bases; unmatched junction nucleotides: 12. The CDR3 contains 16 residues. The CDR3, as DNA: TGTGCCAGCAGCACGCCCTGGACAGGGGGCATGAACGAGCAGTACTTC. Protein: CASSTPWTGGMNEQYF. Combining the CDR3 with reference TRBV2 and TRBJ2-7 gives the whole variable domain EPEVTQTPSHQVTQMGQEVILRCVPISNHLYFYWYRQILGQKVEFLVSFYNNEISEKSEIFDDQFSVERPDGSNFTLKIRSTKLEDSAMYFCASSTPWTGGMNEQYFGPGTRLTVT.